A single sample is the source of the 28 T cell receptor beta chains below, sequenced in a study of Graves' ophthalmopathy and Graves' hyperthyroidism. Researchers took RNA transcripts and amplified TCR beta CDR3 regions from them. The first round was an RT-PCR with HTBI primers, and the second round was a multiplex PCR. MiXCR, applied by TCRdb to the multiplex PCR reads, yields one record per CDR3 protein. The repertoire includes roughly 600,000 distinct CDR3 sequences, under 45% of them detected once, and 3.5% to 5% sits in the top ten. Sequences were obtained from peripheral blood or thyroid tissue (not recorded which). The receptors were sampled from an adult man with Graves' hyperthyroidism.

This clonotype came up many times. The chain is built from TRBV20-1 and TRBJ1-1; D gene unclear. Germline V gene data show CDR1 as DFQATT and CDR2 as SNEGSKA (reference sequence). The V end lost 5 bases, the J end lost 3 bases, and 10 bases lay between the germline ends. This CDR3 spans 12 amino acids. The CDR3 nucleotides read TGCAGTGCTGGCCTATCCGACACTGAAGCTTTCTTT. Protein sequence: CSAGLSDTEAFF.

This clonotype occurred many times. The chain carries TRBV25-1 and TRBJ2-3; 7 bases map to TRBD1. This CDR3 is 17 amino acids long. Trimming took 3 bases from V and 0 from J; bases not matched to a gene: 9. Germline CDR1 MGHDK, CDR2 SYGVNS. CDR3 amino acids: CASSDNPRDSSTDTQYF. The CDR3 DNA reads TGTGCCAGCAGTGATAATCCCCGGGACAGTAGCACAGATACGCAGTATTTT.

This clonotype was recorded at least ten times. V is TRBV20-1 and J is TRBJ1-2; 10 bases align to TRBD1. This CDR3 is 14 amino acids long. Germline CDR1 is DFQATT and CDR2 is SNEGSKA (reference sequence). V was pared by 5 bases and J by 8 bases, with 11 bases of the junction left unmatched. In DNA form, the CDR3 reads TGCAGTGCTGGGGACAGGGGTTTTTCCTTCGGCTACACCTTC. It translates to CSAGDRGFSFGYTF.

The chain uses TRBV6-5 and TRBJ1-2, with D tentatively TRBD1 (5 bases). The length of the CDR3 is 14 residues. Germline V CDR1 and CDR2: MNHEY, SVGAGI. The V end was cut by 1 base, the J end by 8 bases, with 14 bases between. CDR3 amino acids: CASSYYPNKGGYTF. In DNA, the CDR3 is TGTGCCAGCAGTTACTACCCGAACAAGGGGGGCTACACCTTC.

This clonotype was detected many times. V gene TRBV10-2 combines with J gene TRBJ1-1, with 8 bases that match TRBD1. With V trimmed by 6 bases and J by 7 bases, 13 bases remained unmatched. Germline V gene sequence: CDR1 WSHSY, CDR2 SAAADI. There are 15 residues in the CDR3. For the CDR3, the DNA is TGCGCCAGCAGAGACAGACAGGGGTCTCTTATTGAAGCTTTCTTT. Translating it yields CASRDRQGSLIEAFF.

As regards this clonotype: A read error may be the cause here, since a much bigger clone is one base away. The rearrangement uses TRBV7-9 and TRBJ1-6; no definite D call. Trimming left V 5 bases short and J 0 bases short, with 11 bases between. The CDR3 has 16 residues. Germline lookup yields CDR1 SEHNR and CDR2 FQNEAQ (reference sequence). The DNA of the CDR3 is TGTGCCAGCAGCGGAATAGGGAGCTCCTATAATTCACCCCTCCACTTT. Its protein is CASSGIGSSYNSPLHF.

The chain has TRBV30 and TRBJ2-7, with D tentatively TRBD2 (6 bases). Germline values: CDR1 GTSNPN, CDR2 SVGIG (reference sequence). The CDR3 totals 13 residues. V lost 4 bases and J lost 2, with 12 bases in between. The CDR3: CAWTRGGTYEQYF. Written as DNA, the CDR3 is TGTGCCTGGACGCGGGGTGGTACCTACGAGCAGTACTTC. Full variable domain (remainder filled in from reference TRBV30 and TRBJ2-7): SQTIHQWPATLVQPVGSPLSLECTVEGTSNPNLYWYRQAAGRGLQLLFYSVGIGQISSEVPQNLSASRPQDRQFILSSKKLLLSDSGFYLCAWTRGGTYEQYFGPGTRLTVT.

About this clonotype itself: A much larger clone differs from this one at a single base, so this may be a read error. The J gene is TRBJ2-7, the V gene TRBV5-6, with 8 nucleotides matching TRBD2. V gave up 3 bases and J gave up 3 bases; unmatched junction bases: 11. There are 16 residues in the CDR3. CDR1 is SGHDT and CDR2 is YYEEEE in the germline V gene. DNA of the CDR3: TGTGCCAGCAGCTCGCTAAGACGGCGGGGGGACTACGAGCAGTACTTC. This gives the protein CASSSLRRRGDYEQYF.

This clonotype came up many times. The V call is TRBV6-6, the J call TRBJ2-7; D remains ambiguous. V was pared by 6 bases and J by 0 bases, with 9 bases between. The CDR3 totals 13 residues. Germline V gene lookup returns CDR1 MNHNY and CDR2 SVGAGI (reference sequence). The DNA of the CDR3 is TGTGCCAGCAGCGTACAAAGCTCCTACGAGCAGTACTTC. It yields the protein CASSVQSSYEQYF.

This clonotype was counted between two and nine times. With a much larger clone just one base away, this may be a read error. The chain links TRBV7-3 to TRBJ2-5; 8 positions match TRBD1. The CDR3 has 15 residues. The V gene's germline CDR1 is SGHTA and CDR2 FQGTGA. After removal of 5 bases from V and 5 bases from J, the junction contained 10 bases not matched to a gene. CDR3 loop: CASSQRQGSRETQYF. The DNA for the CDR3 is TGTGCCAGCAGCCAAAGACAGGGGTCGAGGGAGACCCAGTACTTC.

The CDR3 loop reads CASSSGLAGVRDTQYF. CDR3 in DNA: TGCGCCAGCAGCAGCGGACTAGCGGGGGTGAGAGATACGCAGTATTTT. The genes are TRBV4-1 and TRBJ2-3; 13 bases are shared with TRBD2. CDR1 MGHRA and CDR2 YSYEKL come from the germline V gene. Trimming cost V 5 bases and J 5 bases; bases outside gene matches: 7. The CDR3 runs to 16 residues.

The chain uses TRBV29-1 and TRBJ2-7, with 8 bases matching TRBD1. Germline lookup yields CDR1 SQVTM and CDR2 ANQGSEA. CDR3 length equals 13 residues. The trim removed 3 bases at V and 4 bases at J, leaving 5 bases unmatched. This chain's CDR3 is CSVDLRGQYEQYF. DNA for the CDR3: TGCAGCGTTGACCTCAGGGGGCAGTACGAGCAGTACTTC.

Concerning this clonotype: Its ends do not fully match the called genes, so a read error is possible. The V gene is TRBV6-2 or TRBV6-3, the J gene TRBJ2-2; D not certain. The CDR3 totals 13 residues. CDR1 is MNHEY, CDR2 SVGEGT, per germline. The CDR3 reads CASSYGPTRELFF. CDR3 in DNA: TGTGCCAGCAGTTACGGACCCACCAGGGAGCTGTTTTTT.

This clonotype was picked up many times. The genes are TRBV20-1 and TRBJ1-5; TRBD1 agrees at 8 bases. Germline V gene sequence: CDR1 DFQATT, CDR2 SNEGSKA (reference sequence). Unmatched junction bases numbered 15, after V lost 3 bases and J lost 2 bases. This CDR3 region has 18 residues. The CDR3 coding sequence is TGCAGTGCTAGTTCGGGTGGACAGGGACGAGGAGGCAATCAGCCCCAGCATTTT. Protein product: CSASSGGQGRGGNQPQHF.

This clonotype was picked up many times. DNA for the CDR3: TGTGCCATCAGTCCGGGCCTTCGACGAATGAACACTGAAGCTTTCTTT. It yields the protein CAISPGLRRMNTEAFF. The chain uses TRBV10-3 and TRBJ1-1; D remains unclear. The CDR3 contains 16 residues. In germline, CDR1 is ENHRY, CDR2 SYGVKD. Trimming took off 5 bases at V and 0 bases at J, with 16 bases between the two ends.

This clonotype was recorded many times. Here the CDR3 DNA reads TGTGCCAGCAGTTTACCAACTAACTATGGCTACACCTTC. Protein: CASSLPTNYGYTF. J is TRBJ1-2 and V is TRBV27; D remains ambiguous. V was cut by 2 bases and J by 0 bases, with 4 bases left in between. CDR1 and CDR2 (germline): MNHEY, SMNVEV (reference sequence). The CDR3 is 13 amino acids.

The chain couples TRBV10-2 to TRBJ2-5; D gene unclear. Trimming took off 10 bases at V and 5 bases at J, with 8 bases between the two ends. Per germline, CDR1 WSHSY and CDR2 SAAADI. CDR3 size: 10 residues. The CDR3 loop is CANVGETQYF. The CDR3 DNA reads TGCGCCAACGTGGGCGAGACCCAGTACTTC.

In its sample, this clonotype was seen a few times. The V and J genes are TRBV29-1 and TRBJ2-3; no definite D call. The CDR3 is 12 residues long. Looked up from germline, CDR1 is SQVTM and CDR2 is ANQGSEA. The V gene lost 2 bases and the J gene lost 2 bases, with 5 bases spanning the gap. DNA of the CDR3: TGCAGCGTTGAAACGGACACAGATACGCAGTATTTT. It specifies CSVETDTDTQYF.

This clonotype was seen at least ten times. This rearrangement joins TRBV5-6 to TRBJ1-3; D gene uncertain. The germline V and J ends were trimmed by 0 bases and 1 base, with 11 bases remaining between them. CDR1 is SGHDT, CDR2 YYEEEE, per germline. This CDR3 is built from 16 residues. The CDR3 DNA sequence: TGTGCCAGCAGCTTGGCCGTCAGAGGATCTGGAAACACCATATATTTT. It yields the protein CASSLAVRGSGNTIYF.

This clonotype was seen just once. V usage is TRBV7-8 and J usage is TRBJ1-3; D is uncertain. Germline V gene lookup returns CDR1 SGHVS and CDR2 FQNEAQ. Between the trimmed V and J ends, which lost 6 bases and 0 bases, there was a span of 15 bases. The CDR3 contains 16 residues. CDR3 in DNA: TGTGCCAGCAGACCACTAGCGGGCGTCTCTGGAAACACCATATATTTT. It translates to CASRPLAGVSGNTIYF.

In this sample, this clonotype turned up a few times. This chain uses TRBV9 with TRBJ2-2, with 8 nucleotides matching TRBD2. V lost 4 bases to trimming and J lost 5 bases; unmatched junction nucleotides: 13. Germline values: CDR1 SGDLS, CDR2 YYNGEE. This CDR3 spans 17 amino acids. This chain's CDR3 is CASSYRAGRALTGELFF. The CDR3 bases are TGTGCCAGCAGCTACAGGGCCGGGAGGGCCTTGACCGGGGAGCTGTTTTTT.

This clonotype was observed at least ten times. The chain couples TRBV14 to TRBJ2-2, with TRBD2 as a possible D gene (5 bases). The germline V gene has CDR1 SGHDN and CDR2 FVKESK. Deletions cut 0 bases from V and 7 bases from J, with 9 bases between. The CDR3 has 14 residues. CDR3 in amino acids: CASSQDTRVGELFF. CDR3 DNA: TGTGCCAGCAGCCAAGATACGCGGGTCGGGGAGCTGTTTTTT.

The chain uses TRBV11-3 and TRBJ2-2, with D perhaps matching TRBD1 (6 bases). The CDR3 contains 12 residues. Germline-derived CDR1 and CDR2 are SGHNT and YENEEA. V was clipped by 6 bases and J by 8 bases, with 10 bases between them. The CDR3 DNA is TGTGCCAGCAGTAACAGGGCTGGGGAGCTGTTTTTT. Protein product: CASSNRAGELFF.

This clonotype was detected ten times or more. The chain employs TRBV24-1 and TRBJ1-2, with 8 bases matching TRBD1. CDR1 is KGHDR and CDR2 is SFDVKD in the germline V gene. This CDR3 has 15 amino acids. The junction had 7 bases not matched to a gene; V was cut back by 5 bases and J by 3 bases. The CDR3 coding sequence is TGTGCCACCAGTGGTGGACCGGGACAGGACTATGGCTACACCTTC. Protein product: CATSGGPGQDYGYTF.

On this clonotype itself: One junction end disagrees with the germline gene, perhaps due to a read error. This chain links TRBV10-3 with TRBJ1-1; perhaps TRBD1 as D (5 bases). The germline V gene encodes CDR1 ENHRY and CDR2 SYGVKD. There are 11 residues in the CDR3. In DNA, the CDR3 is TGTGCCAGCAGAAAGGACACTGAAGCTTCCTTT. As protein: CASRKDTEASF.

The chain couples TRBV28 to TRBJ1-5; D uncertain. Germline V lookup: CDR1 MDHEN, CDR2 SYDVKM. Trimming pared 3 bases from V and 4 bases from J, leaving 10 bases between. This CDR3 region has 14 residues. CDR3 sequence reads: CASSLWGMNQPQHF. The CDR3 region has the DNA TGTGCCAGCAGTTTGTGGGGTATGAATCAGCCCCAGCATTTT.

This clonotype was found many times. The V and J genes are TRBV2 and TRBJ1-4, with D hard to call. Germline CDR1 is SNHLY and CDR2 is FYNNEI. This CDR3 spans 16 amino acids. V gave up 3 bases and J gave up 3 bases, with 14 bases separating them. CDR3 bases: TGTGCCAGCAGTGATTCGGTTCGCGGCCCTAATGAAAAACTGTTTTTT. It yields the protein CASSDSVRGPNEKLFF.

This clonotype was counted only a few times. CDR3 nucleotide sequence: TGTGCCAGCAGTTCAAGAGCGGGAGGCTACGAGCAGTACTTC. It encodes CASSSRAGGYEQYF. The V and J genes are TRBV27 and TRBJ2-7; 9 bases are a match to TRBD2. CDR3 length: 14 amino acids. Germline V gene data show CDR1 as MNHEY and CDR2 as SMNVEV (reference sequence). V was pared by 4 bases and J by 3 bases, with 4 bases of the junction left unmatched.